Presented here are 29 T cell receptor beta chains from one specimen sequenced in a study of cytomegalovirus exposure and HLA in healthy donors. A multiplex PCR was run with 60 Vbeta primers and 13 Jbeta primers. Only in-frame clones appear in the TCRdb table, and some are missing; sequencing was by immunoSEQ multiplex PCR. The repertoire table contains under 200,000 clones. Sequences were obtained from PBMCs. The receptors come from a man aged 25 to 40 in good health and CMV-seronegative.

This chain joins TRBV11-2 and TRBJ2-1, with unresolved D. CDR3 length: 16 residues. Trimming pared 4 bases from V and 0 bases from J, leaving 13 bases between. From germline, CDR1 is SGHAT and CDR2 FQNNGV. The CDR3 DNA sequence: TGTGCCAGCAGCTCAACAGTAGTAAGCTCCTACAATGAGCAGTTCTTC. Translating gives CASSSTVVSSYNEQFF.

The chain recombines TRBV29-1 with TRBJ2-1; 11 bases match TRBD2. J lost 7 bases, V lost 7 bases, and 9 bases had no gene match. The CDR3 has 14 amino acids. Germline loops: CDR1 SQVTM, CDR2 ANQGSEA. CDR3 coding DNA: TGCAGCGCGAGTAGCGGGGGGGCCTTGAATGAGCAGTTCTTC. It specifies CSASSGGALNEQFF.

V and J are TRBV5-1 and TRBJ1-2; 10 nucleotides align to TRBD1. The CDR3 spans 15 residues. The germline gives CDR1 SGHRS, CDR2 YFSETQ. Trimming took 0 bases from V and 3 from J; bases not matched to a gene: 2. The CDR3, as DNA: TGCGCCAGCAGCTTGGTTGGACAGGGGGACTATGGCTACACCTTC. Encoded protein: CASSLVGQGDYGYTF.

The chain combines TRBV5-4 with TRBJ1-3; 7 nucleotides match TRBD1. The V gene's germline CDR1 is SGHNT and CDR2 YYREEE (reference sequence). The CDR3 has 15 amino acids. Unmatched junction bases numbered 5, after V lost 5 bases and J lost 0 bases. CDR3 residues: CASSFRGSSGNTIYF. For the CDR3, the DNA is TGTGCCAGCAGTTTCAGGGGGAGCTCTGGAAACACCATATATTTT.

The chain uses TRBV5-8 and TRBJ1-5; unclear D gene. CDR1 and CDR2 (germline): SGHTS, YDEGEE. The ends were cut back, 0 bases at V and 7 bases at J, with 11 bases in the middle. CDR3 length: 14 residues. The CDR3 reads CASSLGSSKQPQHF. The CDR3, as DNA: TGTGCCAGCAGCTTGGGGAGCTCGAAGCAGCCCCAGCATTTT.

J is TRBJ1-2 and V is TRBV7-2; TRBD1 matches at 9 bases. The V gene end was trimmed by 0 bases and the J gene end by 8 bases; junction bases not matched to a gene: 13. The CDR3 extends over 17 amino acids. Germline V gene data show CDR1 as SGHTA and CDR2 as FQGNSA. DNA of the CDR3: TGTGCCAGCAGCTTAGCGGTAGATCCACAGGGGGCGGGGGGCTACACCTTC. The encoded protein is CASSLAVDPQGAGGYTF.

This chain links TRBV5-1 with TRBJ2-7, with 12 bases aligning to TRBD1. Germline CDR1 and CDR2: SGHRS and YFSETQ. Trimming cost V 2 bases and J 4 bases; bases outside gene matches: 10. CDR3 size: 17 residues. CDR3: CASSFVLGTGGFYEQYF. CDR3 nucleotide sequence: TGCGCCAGCAGCTTCGTTCTCGGGACAGGGGGCTTTTACGAGCAGTACTTC.

The V call is TRBV5-1, the J call TRBJ2-7, with TRBD1 identical over 7 bases. V lost 0 bases and J lost 4; bases outside the gene matches: 10. The CDR3 is 16 residues long. Germline CDR1 SGHRS, CDR2 YFSETQ. The DNA for the CDR3 is TGCGCCAGCAGCTTGGTCAGGGGACAGCACCCGTACGAGCAGTACTTC. Protein: CASSLVRGQHPYEQYF.

This sequence joins TRBV27 and TRBJ1-5; the D is unclear. V gave up 5 bases and J gave up 2 bases, with 10 bases separating them. CDR1 is MNHEY, CDR2 SMNVEV, per germline (reference sequence). The CDR3 covers 14 residues. The CDR3 nucleotides are TGTGCCAGCAGTCAGTGGGGAGGCAATCAGCCCCAGCATTTT. This gives the protein CASSQWGGNQPQHF.

The CDR3 coding sequence is TGTGCCAGCAGCCAAGATTCGAGGCAGGGCGGCAATGAGCAGTTCTTC. Its translation is CASSQDSRQGGNEQFF. The chain joins TRBV4-2 to TRBJ2-1; TRBD1 might be the D (5 bases). Germline V gene data show CDR1 as LGHNA and CDR2 as YNFKEQ. V was trimmed by 0 bases and J by 6 bases, leaving 15 bases between them. The CDR3 extends over 16 amino acids.

The chain uses TRBV5-1 and TRBJ2-5; 9 nucleotides agree with TRBD1. CDR3 length: 16 residues. The germline V gene encodes CDR1 SGHRS and CDR2 YFSETQ. V dropped 4 bases and J dropped 2; count of bases not matched to a gene: 9. Here the CDR3 reads CASSVGTGYLQETQYF. DNA for the CDR3: TGCGCCAGCAGCGTCGGGACAGGGTATCTTCAAGAGACCCAGTACTTC.

The genes are TRBV19 and TRBJ2-4; 8 nucleotides agree with TRBD1. Germline CDR1 LNHDA, CDR2 SQIVND (reference sequence). The J segment lost 9 bases and the V segment lost 5 bases, leaving 15 bases of the junction unmatched. CDR3 length: 16 amino acids. The CDR3 region has the DNA TGTGCCAGTAGTCCACCGGGACAGGTTCATGGAAGCATTCAGTACTTC. As protein: CASSPPGQVHGSIQYF.

This chain links TRBV27 with TRBJ1-6; D gene unclear. The CDR3 has 12 amino acids. With 3 bases removed from V and 14 bases from J, the gap between germline ends came to 11 bases. The germline V gene encodes CDR1 MNHEY and CDR2 SMNVEV (reference sequence). CDR3: CASSFGGQALHF. CDR3 bases: TGTGCCAGCAGTTTCGGCGGGCAAGCCCTCCACTTT.

The genes are TRBV11-3 and TRBJ2-1; D is unresolved. The V end lost 5 bases, the J end lost 5 bases, and 10 bases lay between the germline ends. The CDR3 length is 13 residues. In germline, CDR1 is SGHNT, CDR2 YENEEA. CDR3 sequence reads: CASSLNRNNEQFF. The CDR3 coding sequence is TGTGCCAGCAGCCTAAACAGAAACAATGAGCAGTTCTTC.

V and J are TRBV7-2 and TRBJ1-6; 9 positions agree with TRBD1. Germline-derived CDR1 and CDR2 are SGHTA and FQGNSA. The V gene end was trimmed by 4 bases and the J gene end by 12 bases; junction bases not matched to a gene: 13. The length of the CDR3 is 16 residues. CDR3: CASSSRPGTGPRPLHF. In DNA form, the CDR3 reads TGTGCCAGCAGCTCTCGTCCCGGGACAGGGCCGAGACCCCTCCACTTT.

J is TRBJ1-6 and V is TRBV15, with 8 nucleotides matching TRBD1. The junction had 5 bases not matched to a gene; V was cut back by 1 base and J by 12 bases. The germline V gene encodes CDR1 LNHNV and CDR2 YYDKDF (reference sequence). This CDR3 contains 14 residues. The CDR3 coding sequence is TGTGCCACCAGCAGAGGACAGGGGCCTAGACCCCTCCACTTT. Protein sequence: CATSRGQGPRPLHF.

Details on this clone: The junction does not match germline at one end; this may be a read error. The chain uses TRBV6-6 and TRBJ1-1; a possible D gene is TRBD1 (5 bases). Germline V gene data show CDR1 as MNHNY and CDR2 as SVGAGI (reference sequence). The CDR3 is 12 amino acids. The CDR3 loop reads CASSQGQTWAQF. DNA of the CDR3: TGTGCCAGCAGCCAAGGACAAACTTGGGCTCAGTTT.

The gene calls are TRBV5-1 and TRBJ2-5, with TRBD1 identical over 7 bases. The last part of the DNA fits TRBJ2-7 better; the J call may be wrong. This CDR3 is 16 amino acids long. CDR1 and CDR2 (germline): SGHRS, YFSETQ. The CDR3 DNA follows: TGCGCCAGCAGCCCCGGGCCCACAGGGGACGTCTACGAGCAGTACTTC. Its translation is CASSPGPTGDVYEQYF.

The genes are TRBV21-1 and TRBJ2-7; the D call of TRBD1 is as the table states it, not checked on the DNA. TRBV21-1 is annotated as a pseudogene. The CDR3 covers 14 residues. CDR3 in DNA: TGTGCCAGCAGCACCAGGGTATTCGCCTACGAGCAGTACTTC. Translating gives CASSTRVFAYEQYF.

The V call is TRBV19, the J call TRBJ2-5; 10 bases align to TRBD1. The germline CDR1 and CDR2 sequences are LNHDA and SQIVND (reference sequence). V was pared by 5 bases and J by 9 bases, with 12 bases of the junction left unmatched. The CDR3 spans 15 residues. CDR3 region: CASSSGTGAVWAQYF. CDR3 DNA sequence: TGTGCCAGTAGTTCGGGGACAGGGGCTGTTTGGGCCCAGTACTTC.

J is TRBJ1-4 and V is TRBV28; D not resolved. Germline CDR1 and CDR2: MDHEN and SYDVKM. The CDR3 consists of 12 residues. V lost 4 bases to trimming and J lost 8 bases, with 8 bases between them. CDR3 DNA sequence: TGTGCCAGCAGTTCTATTGCAGAAAAACTGTTTTTT. This sequence encodes CASSSIAEKLFF. Drawing the rest from reference TRBV28 and TRBJ1-4, the complete variable domain is DVKVTQSSRYLVKRTGEKVFLECVQDMDHENMFWYRQDPGLGLRLIYFSYDVKMKEKGDIPEGYSVSREKKERFSLILESASTNQTSMYLCASSSIAEKLFFGSGTQLSVL.

V and J are TRBV29-1 and TRBJ1-5; possibly TRBD1 for D (6 bases). Between the trimmed V and J ends, which lost 6 bases and 0 bases, there was a span of 15 bases. This CDR3 is 15 amino acids long. Germline CDR1 and CDR2: SQVTM and ANQGSEA. CDR3 region: CSVGANSDSNQPQHF. CDR3 nucleotide sequence: TGCAGCGTGGGGGCCAACTCTGATAGCAATCAGCCCCAGCATTTT.

V is TRBV7-2 and J is TRBJ1-2, with a possible D match to TRBD1 (5 bases). Deletions cut 5 bases from V and 3 bases from J, with 10 bases between. The CDR3 consists of 13 residues. CDR1 is SGHTA, CDR2 FQGNSA, per germline. This CDR3 is CASSPDSYYGYTF. CDR3 nucleotide sequence: TGTGCCAGCAGCCCTGACAGCTACTATGGCTACACCTTC.

This rearrangement joins TRBV11-2 to TRBJ2-1; the match to TRBD2 covers 9 bases. The CDR3 spans 14 residues. Germline CDR1 and CDR2: SGHAT and FQNNGV. V shed 7 bases, J shed 9 bases, and the junction held 10 bases outside the gene matches. CDR3: CASTAGTSIGEQFF. CDR3 DNA: TGTGCCAGCACCGCCGGGACTAGCATCGGTGAGCAGTTCTTC.

This sequence joins TRBV7-3 and TRBJ2-3; possible D gene TRBD2, 7 bases. Per germline, CDR1 SGHTA and CDR2 FQGTGA. The CDR3 is 15 residues long. Trimming cost V 3 bases and J 2 bases, with 12 bases left between them. DNA of the CDR3: TGTGCCAGCAGCTTTGGGGGGGCATACACAGATACGCAGTATTTT. Encoded protein: CASSFGGAYTDTQYF.

The V and J genes are TRBV10-2 and TRBJ2-3; 9 nucleotides agree with TRBD2. This CDR3 contains 14 residues. CDR1 WSHSY and CDR2 SAAADI come from the germline V gene. The J segment lost 5 bases and the V segment lost 7 bases, leaving 7 bases of the junction unmatched. The CDR3 spells CASTQSGRQDTQYF. CDR3 DNA sequence: TGCGCCAGCACCCAAAGCGGGAGGCAAGATACGCAGTATTTT.

This chain connects TRBV2 to TRBJ1-6; tentatively, D is TRBD1 (6 bases). The CDR3 has 16 residues. V was cut by 5 bases and J by 5 bases, with 16 bases left in between. Germline V CDR1 and CDR2: SNHLY, FYNNEI. For the CDR3, the DNA is TGTGCCAGCAGTCTAGCCCGGGACACGGATAATTCACCCCTCCACTTT. Encoded protein: CASSLARDTDNSPLHF.

V gene TRBV11-3 combines with J gene TRBJ2-2, with 7 bases that match TRBD2. The junction had 7 bases not matched to a gene; V was cut back by 6 bases and J by 6 bases. CDR1 is SGHNT and CDR2 is YENEEA in the germline V gene. The CDR3 runs 14 residues. The CDR3, as DNA: TGTGCCAGCAGTCCGAGGGAGGGCGCCGGGGAGCTGTTTTTT. Encoded protein: CASSPREGAGELFF.

As to this clone: The same CDR3 arises from other DNA sequences in this sample as well. This rearrangement joins TRBV5-1 to TRBJ2-7, with D unresolved. The V gene's germline CDR1 is SGHRS and CDR2 YFSETQ. Trimming removed 0 bases from V and 2 bases from J, with 3 bases in between. CDR3 size: 12 residues. This CDR3 reads CASSLGAYEQYF. The CDR3 coding sequence is TGCGCCAGCAGCTTGGGAGCCTACGAGCAGTACTTC.